The 20 T cell receptor beta chains below all came from one sample that was sequenced in a study of shared clonotypes between healthy human individuals. In the naive CD8 group, cells lacked CD45RO and were positively selected for CCR7, so terminally differentiated effector memory CD45RA+ cells were left out. The protocol was immunoSEQ multiplex PCR, while the TCRdb copy is restricted to in-frame clones and leaves out a portion. The sample carries about 2.1 million clones, approximately 94% recorded once. The sequenced material came from naive CD8+ T cells from PBMCs. These receptors were taken from a man aged 18 to 29 in good health. Some clones in this sample may be carry-over from other donors' samples.

This chain connects TRBV5-1 to TRBJ2-7, with unresolved D. V was trimmed by 0 bases and J by 1 base, leaving 11 bases between them. CDR3 size: 15 residues. Germline V lookup: CDR1 SGHRS, CDR2 YFSETQ. The CDR3 bases are TGCGCCAGCAGCTTGGCAACGTTACCATCCTACGAGCAGTACTTC. Protein: CASSLATLPSYEQYF.

This clone was recorded once. J is TRBJ2-1 and V is TRBV5-1; D remains unclear. The CDR3 is 14 amino acids. Germline values: CDR1 SGHRS, CDR2 YFSETQ. Trimming removed 5 bases at V and 0 bases at J, with 9 bases between. As DNA, the CDR3 is TGCGCCAGCAGGATGAGGAGCTCCTACAATGAGCAGTTCTTC. Translating it yields CASRMRSSYNEQFF.

The chain combines TRBV7-8 with TRBJ2-2; D is undetermined. There are 15 residues in the CDR3. CDR1 is SGHVS, CDR2 FQNEAQ, per germline. The V and J ends lost 5 bases and 8 bases respectively, with 18 bases between them. The CDR3, as DNA: TGTGCCAGCAGCCCCCTCATCTCCCCGGAGGGGGAGCTGTTTTTT. Its protein product is CASSPLISPEGELFF.

This clone came up a few times. J is TRBJ1-1 and V is TRBV5-5; D is ambiguous. Deletions cut 0 bases from V and 5 bases from J, with 5 bases between. Germline lookup yields CDR1 SGHKS and CDR2 YYEKEE (reference sequence). There are 12 residues in the CDR3. The CDR3 spells CASSLVRTEAFF. Written as DNA, the CDR3 is TGTGCCAGCAGCTTGGTGAGGACTGAAGCTTTCTTT.

This rearrangement joins TRBV10-2 to TRBJ1-1, with D unresolved. This CDR3 is built from 12 residues. Germline values: CDR1 WSHSY, CDR2 SAAADI. The V and J ends lost 8 bases and 5 bases respectively, with 12 bases between them. DNA of the CDR3: TGCGCCAGCTCTCCTTCGGGGACTGAAGCTTTCTTT. Translated: CASSPSGTEAFF.

This chain connects TRBV6-1 to TRBJ1-5, with TRBD1 identical over 7 bases. The CDR3 runs to 16 residues. V shed 1 base, J shed 5 bases, and the junction held 8 bases outside the gene matches. Germline V gene lookup returns CDR1 MNHNS and CDR2 SASEGT. In nucleotides, the CDR3 is TGTGCCAGCAGTGAAGACCCGGGACAGCCCTATCAGCCCCAGCATTTT. Its protein is CASSEDPGQPYQPQHF.

The chain couples TRBV9 to TRBJ2-2; 11 positions match TRBD1. This CDR3 region has 12 residues. Germline V lookup: CDR1 SGDLS, CDR2 YYNGEE. J was trimmed by 15 bases and V by 7 bases; bases with no gene match: 8. CDR3 bases: TGTGCCAGCCGGACAGGGGGCGGGCCGGTGTTTTTT. This encodes CASRTGGGPVFF.

This clone has only one observation. The CDR3 coding sequence is TGTGCCAGCAGCCCTCAGGCTAGCGGGATGTACGAGCAGTACTTC. Translated: CASSPQASGMYEQYF. This chain uses TRBV7-9 with TRBJ2-7; 9 nucleotides line up with TRBD2. The CDR3 spans 15 residues. Germline values: CDR1 SEHNR, CDR2 FQNEAQ (reference sequence). The trim removed 5 bases at V and 4 bases at J, leaving 9 bases unmatched.

To note about this clone: Different DNA sequences within this sample yield the same CDR3. The V gene is TRBV5-4, the J gene TRBJ1-2, with D maybe TRBD1 (5 bases). This CDR3 is 14 amino acids long. CDR1 is SGHNT and CDR2 is YYREEE in the germline V gene (reference sequence). V was shortened by 2 bases and J by 2 bases, with 10 bases between the two germline ends. This CDR3 reads CASSFRGSNYGYTF. CDR3 sequence (DNA): TGTGCCAGCAGCTTTAGGGGCTCCAACTATGGCTACACCTTC. The variable domain in full, completed from reference TRBV5-4 and TRBJ1-2, reads ETGVTQSPTHLIKTRGQQVTLRCSSQSGHNTVSWYQQALGQGPQFIFQYYREEENGRGNFPPRFSGLQFPNYSSELNVNALELDDSALYLCASSFRGSNYGYTFGSGTRLTVV.

This clone has just a few counts. A clone one base away is much larger, so this may be a read error. V is TRBV13 and J is TRBJ1-1; tentatively, D is TRBD1 (5 bases). Trimming removed 0 bases from V and 7 bases from J, with 6 bases in between. Germline CDR1 is PRHDT and CDR2 is FYEKMQ (reference sequence). The CDR3 consists of 12 residues. DNA of the CDR3: TGTGCCAGCAGCTTAGGGGACAATGAAGCTTTCTTT. This translates into CASSLGDNEAFF.

This clone was found once. V is TRBV9 and J is TRBJ2-1; D ambiguous. V gave up 4 bases and J gave up 10 bases, with 15 bases separating them. The CDR3 spans 13 residues. CDR1 SGDLS and CDR2 YYNGEE come from the germline V gene. Here the CDR3 DNA reads TGTGCCAGCAGCTTCGGCGGAGTGGGCGAGCAGTTCTTC. This sequence encodes CASSFGGVGEQFF.

V is TRBV7-9 and J is TRBJ1-2, with 9 positions matching TRBD1. Per the germline V gene, CDR1 is SEHNR and CDR2 is FQNEAQ (reference sequence). The V gene end was trimmed by 4 bases and the J gene end by 4 bases; junction bases not matched to a gene: 13. The CDR3 has 17 amino acids. The CDR3 sequence is CASSSGTGRSPLYGYTF. CDR3 in DNA: TGTGCCAGCAGCTCCGGGACAGGGAGGTCCCCTCTCTATGGCTACACCTTC.

This sequence joins TRBV11-2 and TRBJ2-5; D not certain. This CDR3 comprises 14 residues. In germline, CDR1 is SGHAT, CDR2 FQNNGV. Trimming removed 7 bases from V and 5 bases from J, with 17 bases in between. CDR3 DNA: TGTGCCAGCACCCCAGGTCGTCGGGCGGAGACCCAGTACTTC. As protein: CASTPGRRAETQYF.

The CDR3 loop reads CASQDGAAGELFF. CDR3 bases: TGTGCCAGCCAGGACGGAGCGGCCGGGGAGCTGTTTTTT. This chain joins TRBV28 and TRBJ2-2, with D perhaps TRBD2 (5 bases). Germline V gene sequence: CDR1 MDHEN, CDR2 SYDVKM. This CDR3 is 13 amino acids long. The V and J ends lost 8 bases and 6 bases respectively, with 13 bases between them.

The genes are TRBV7-9 and TRBJ1-1; maybe TRBD1 (6 bases). CDR1 and CDR2 from the germline V gene are SEHNR and FQNEAQ (reference sequence). Trimming left V 7 bases short and J 4 bases short, with 19 bases between. The CDR3 totals 15 residues. The CDR3 sequence is CASTPSQGRITEAFF. The CDR3 DNA reads TGTGCCAGCACCCCAAGCCAGGGGCGCATCACTGAAGCTTTCTTT.

The chain links TRBV7-9 to TRBJ2-7; 14 bases match TRBD2. The germline CDR1 and CDR2 sequences are SEHNR and FQNEAQ (reference sequence). This CDR3 spans 19 amino acids. Trimming took 5 bases from V and 1 from J; bases not matched to a gene: 13. The CDR3 coding sequence is TGTGCCAGCAGCCAAGGACTAGCGGGAGGACTAGAGAGGTCCTACGAGCAGTACTTC. Its translation: CASSQGLAGGLERSYEQYF.

This rearrangement joins TRBV10-1 to TRBJ2-7; TRBD1 might be the D (5 bases). CDR1 and CDR2 from the germline V gene are WNHNN and SYGVQD (reference sequence). V dropped 3 bases and J dropped 5 bases, with 14 bases sitting between them. The CDR3 contains 14 residues. CDR3 nucleotides: TGCGCCAGCAGTGATCTTGACAGCATGCACGAGCAGTACTTC. This encodes CASSDLDSMHEQYF.

This chain uses TRBV30 with TRBJ2-7; 7 nucleotides line up with TRBD2. Germline V lookup: CDR1 GTSNPN, CDR2 SVGIG (reference sequence). V trimming: 1 base; J trimming: 7 bases; junction bases outside the gene matches: 16. This CDR3 comprises 16 residues. Here the CDR3 DNA reads TGTGCCTGGAGTGGAGGACGACGGGGGGTCGGGATTGAGCAGTACTTC. Protein: CAWSGGRRGVGIEQYF.

Regarding this clone: Other DNA sequences of this sample code for an identical CDR3. J is TRBJ2-7 and V is TRBV27, with D tentatively TRBD1 (5 bases). This CDR3 has 13 amino acids. The germline gives CDR1 MNHEY, CDR2 SMNVEV (reference sequence). The V end was cut by 6 bases, the J end by 6 bases, with 15 bases between. The CDR3 DNA reads TGTGCCAGCAGCTTGTCAAGTAGGGGCGAGCAGTACTTC. Its protein product is CASSLSSRGEQYF.

The chain uses TRBV7-2 and TRBJ2-3; 7 positions agree with TRBD2. V lost 4 bases, J lost 1 base, and 5 bases stayed unmatched. The germline V gene encodes CDR1 SGHTA and CDR2 FQGNSA. The CDR3 loop spans 15 amino acids. This chain's CDR3 is CASSSSGIRTDTQYF. CDR3 in DNA: TGTGCCAGCAGCTCCAGCGGGATCCGCACAGATACGCAGTATTTT.